Below are 21 T cell receptor beta chains sequenced from a single sample in a study of blood T cell repertoires in COVID-19. Generated by immunoSEQ multiplex PCR, the TCRdb table keeps only in-frame clones and is missing some. The sample lists over 150,000 clones, about 91% occurring once. The sequencing sample was made of peripheral blood. These receptors came from a woman aged 55-70 years who had recovered from COVID-19.

The chain links TRBV4-1 to TRBJ2-3; possibly TRBD2 for D (5 bases). The length of the CDR3 is 17 residues. Germline V gene sequence: CDR1 MGHRA, CDR2 YSYEKL. The V and J ends lost 4 bases and 0 bases respectively, with 17 bases between them. CDR3 sequence: CASSPASFLLSTDTQYF. As DNA, the CDR3 is TGCGCCAGCAGCCCGGCTAGCTTTCTTCTAAGCACAGATACGCAGTATTTT.

This rearrangement joins TRBV28 to TRBJ2-7; TRBD2 might be the D (6 bases). The CDR3 runs to 20 residues. Trimming took off 5 bases at V and 4 bases at J, with 33 bases between the two ends. Germline V lookup: CDR1 MDHEN, CDR2 SYDVKM. The CDR3 is CASSPPAGGVKTGSSYEQYF. The CDR3 DNA is TGTGCCAGCAGTCCCCCCGCAGGAGGGGTGAAGACTGGGAGCTCTTACGAGCAGTACTTC.

The genes are TRBV7-2 and TRBJ1-1, with D possibly TRBD1 on 6 matching bases. Germline values: CDR1 SGHTA, CDR2 FQGNSA. V shed 5 bases and J shed 4 bases, with 14 bases lying between them. The CDR3 is 14 amino acids. CDR3 amino acids: CASSRQGQVTEAFF. In DNA, the CDR3 is TGTGCCAGCAGCCGTCAGGGGCAGGTCACTGAAGCTTTCTTT.

In its sample, this clone was seen a few times. CDR3 nucleotide sequence: TGTGCCACCAGCAGAGAAAGGGGCAGTTGGGGAGAGACCCAGTACTTC. Amino acids: CATSRERGSWGETQYF. This chain joins TRBV15 and TRBJ2-5; D is perhaps TRBD1 (5 bases). This CDR3 has 16 amino acids. V lost 0 bases and J lost 4, with 15 bases in between. Germline V CDR1 and CDR2: LNHNV, YYDKDF (reference sequence).

This clone showed up just a few times. V usage is TRBV6-4 and J usage is TRBJ2-1, with TRBD2 identical over 14 bases. Germline CDR1 MRHNA, CDR2 SNTAGT. This CDR3 spans 15 amino acids. V trimming: 3 bases; J trimming: 8 bases; junction bases outside the gene matches: 3. CDR3 sequence: CASSETSGGADEQFF. The DNA for the CDR3 is TGTGCCAGCAGTGAGACTAGCGGGGGGGCTGATGAGCAGTTCTTC.

This clone was seen just once. The chain has TRBV5-4 and TRBJ1-6, with D perhaps matching TRBD1 (5 bases). V lost 4 bases and J 1 base, leaving 9 bases between the germline ends. Germline V gene sequence: CDR1 SGHNT, CDR2 YYREEE (reference sequence). The CDR3 extends over 15 amino acids. The CDR3 sequence is CASSADISYNSPLHF. The DNA of the CDR3 is TGTGCCAGCAGCGCGGACATATCCTATAATTCACCCCTCCACTTT.

The V gene is TRBV28, the J gene TRBJ1-1; TRBD1 aligns across 9 bases. CDR3 length: 15 amino acids. V lost 2 bases and J lost 4; bases outside the gene matches: 5. Germline assignment: CDR1 MDHEN and CDR2 SYDVKM. The CDR3 region has the DNA TGTGCCAGCAGTTTAGGGGGACAGGGTGGCACTGAAGCTTTCTTT. It encodes CASSLGGQGGTEAFF.

The genes are TRBV2 and TRBJ1-2; TRBD1 matches at 12 bases. The CDR3 is 15 residues long. Trimming cost V 3 bases and J 8 bases; bases outside gene matches: 7. CDR1 and CDR2 from the germline V gene are SNHLY and FYNNEI. CDR3 loop: CASSDGLGTGGGYTF. CDR3 bases: TGTGCCAGCAGTGACGGCTTAGGGACAGGGGGCGGCTACACCTTC.

This clone turned up a few times. This chain connects TRBV5-5 to TRBJ2-1; D is undetermined. Germline V gene sequence: CDR1 SGHKS, CDR2 YYEKEE (reference sequence). Trimming shortened V by 0 bases and J by 0 bases, and 7 bases separated the two germline ends. This CDR3 is 15 amino acids long. The CDR3 DNA reads as TGTGCCAGCAGCTTGGATTCAGTCTCCTACAATGAGCAGTTCTTC. Its protein is CASSLDSVSYNEQFF. Together with reference TRBV5-5 and TRBJ2-1, the CDR3 gives the full variable domain: DAGVTQSPTHLIKTRGQQVTLRCSPISGHKSVSWYQQVLGQGPQFIFQYYEKEERGRGNFPDRFSARQFPNYSSELNVNALLLGDSALYLCASSLDSVSYNEQFFGPGTRLTVL.

The V and J genes are TRBV30 and TRBJ2-3; D gene ambiguous. CDR1 GTSNPN and CDR2 SVGIG come from the germline V gene (reference sequence). V dropped 2 bases and J dropped 2 bases, with 11 bases sitting between them. The CDR3 sequence is 14 residues long. Here the CDR3 reads CAWSPRGLTDTQYF. The CDR3 coding sequence is TGTGCCTGGAGTCCCAGAGGCCTCACAGATACGCAGTATTTT.

This rearrangement joins TRBV18 to TRBJ2-7; weak D call: TRBD2 (5 bases). Between the trimmed V and J ends, which lost 0 bases and 3 bases, there was a span of 9 bases. The CDR3 covers 14 residues. Per the germline V gene, CDR1 is KGHSH and CDR2 is LQKENI. In nucleotides, the CDR3 is TGTGCCAGCTCACCACCGTCGGAGGACTACGAGCAGTACTTC. Residues: CASSPPSEDYEQYF.

V and J are TRBV6-2 or TRBV6-3 and TRBJ1-5; 7 bases align to TRBD1. This CDR3 is built from 15 residues. CDR1 is MNHEY, CDR2 SVGEGT, per germline. The junction had 6 bases not matched to a gene; V was cut back by 6 bases and J by 1 base. This CDR3 is CASSLVGGSNQPQHF. The DNA for the CDR3 is TGTGCCAGCAGCCTGGTAGGGGGCAGCAATCAGCCCCAGCATTTT.

The chain couples TRBV2 to TRBJ2-3; 8 bases align to TRBD2. Germline CDR1 is SNHLY and CDR2 is FYNNEI. The CDR3 loop spans 13 amino acids. V gave up 9 bases and J gave up 2 bases; unmatched junction bases: 4. CDR3 in amino acids: CARDGGATDTQYF. The DNA for the CDR3 is TGTGCCAGAGACGGGGGGGCCACAGATACGCAGTATTTT.

The chain is built from TRBV6-5 and TRBJ1-2; no reliable D call. Trimming took 7 bases from V and 5 from J, leaving 17 bases between them. Germline V gives CDR1 MNHEY, CDR2 SVGAGI. The CDR3 sequence is 14 residues long. CDR3 bases: TGTGCCAGCATCCCCGCCTACCCGGGGTATGGCTACACCTTC. Translated: CASIPAYPGYGYTF.

The chain links TRBV10-3 to TRBJ2-3, with 10 bases identical to TRBD2. Losses at the gene ends were 6 bases for V and 3 bases for J; bases not matched to a gene: 12. The CDR3 contains 17 residues. Per the germline V gene, CDR1 is ENHRY and CDR2 is SYGVKD. As DNA, the CDR3 is TGTGCCATCAGAGGCTACACTAGCGGGGTGGGGACAGATACGCAGTATTTT. Protein product: CAIRGYTSGVGTDTQYF.

This chain links TRBV29-1 with TRBJ2-1; D is unclear. V gave up 4 bases and J gave up 1 base, with 8 bases separating them. The CDR3 runs to 13 residues. Germline CDR1 SQVTM, CDR2 ANQGSEA. CDR3 DNA: TGCAGCGTTGGTTCAACTTCCTACAATGAGCAGTTCTTC. This encodes CSVGSTSYNEQFF.

The chain carries TRBV11-2 and TRBJ2-3, with 12 bases that match TRBD2. Germline V CDR1 and CDR2: SGHAT, FQNNGV. V shed 1 base, J shed 2 bases, and the junction held 4 bases outside the gene matches. The CDR3 is 17 residues long. CDR3 loop: CASSLGLAGALTDTQYF. The CDR3 nucleotides are TGTGCCAGCAGCTTAGGACTAGCGGGGGCCCTCACAGATACGCAGTATTTT. The complete variable domain, with remaining parts taken from reference TRBV11-2 and TRBJ2-3, reads EAGVAQSPRYKIIEKRQSVAFWCNPISGHATLYWYQQILGQGPKLLIQFQNNGVVDDSQLPKDRFSAERLKGVDSTLKIQPAKLEDSAVYLCASSLGLAGALTDTQYFGPGTRLTVL.

This clone has a single count. The V gene is TRBV7-3, the J gene TRBJ1-1; 7 nucleotides line up with TRBD1. V lost 5 bases, J lost 5 bases, and 11 bases stayed unmatched. CDR1 and CDR2 (germline): SGHTA, FQGTGA. The CDR3 extends over 15 amino acids. In DNA form, the CDR3 reads TGTGCCAGCAGCCAAGACCCGACAGGGAGGACTGAAGCTTTCTTT. This encodes CASSQDPTGRTEAFF.

The rearrangement links TRBV27 to TRBJ2-5, with 11 bases that match TRBD2. Trimming took 5 bases from V and 8 from J; bases not matched to a gene: 4. CDR1 is MNHEY and CDR2 is SMNVEV in the germline V gene (reference sequence). The CDR3 consists of 13 residues. CDR3 nucleotides: TGTGCCAGCAGTCCTAGCGGGGGGCCTACCCAGTACTTC. This sequence encodes CASSPSGGPTQYF.

The chain uses TRBV2 and TRBJ1-2, with 10 bases identical to TRBD1. Germline V lookup: CDR1 SNHLY, CDR2 FYNNEI. V was clipped by 6 bases and J by 4 bases; unmatched bases: 8. The CDR3 length is 15 residues. The CDR3 here is CASRPGTGAGYGYTF. The CDR3 DNA reads TGTGCCAGCAGACCCGGGACAGGGGCGGGCTATGGCTACACCTTC.

The CDR3 DNA reads as TGTGCCAGCAGTTACTCTGGCAGCGCCTTTTATACCATATATTTT. Translation: CASSYSGSAFYTIYF. V is TRBV6-5 and J is TRBJ1-3, with D unresolved. The CDR3 has 15 residues. The germline V and J ends were trimmed by 0 bases and 10 bases, with 16 bases remaining between them. Germline V lookup: CDR1 MNHEY, CDR2 SVGAGI.